This record covers a single TCR beta chain. The antigen is unknown. The CDR3 runs 15 residues. Germline lookup yields CDR1 LNHNV and CDR2 YYDKDF (reference sequence). This sample was taken from a study of CXCR3-negative and CXCR3-positive naive CD8 T cells. Subsets of CD8+ T cells were each sorted in triplicate at roughly 300,000 cells apiece. The TRB libraries of cDNA were built by UMI-labeled 5' RACE. TCRdb reworked the 5' RACE reads into one entry per CDR3 protein, no DNA. The sample has about 150,000 distinct CDR3 sequences. Broader study findings: Similarly elevated diversity marked both naive subsets, with memory CD8+ cells showing far lower diversity. A higher hydrophobicity marked the TRB CDR3s of CXCR3-positive naive cells versus CXCR3-negative naive cells.

This TCR was recovered from a human donor in good health. Some clones in this sample may be carry-over from other donors' samples. The V and J genes are TRBV15 and TRBJ1-1. The specimen was naive CXCR3+ CD8+ T cells from blood. Sample subset: CD45RO-CCR7+CD27+CD95- naive CD8+ T cells expressing CXCR3 (TNR3+). The CDR3 here is CATRFGESMNTEAFF.